A single sample gave rise to the 3 T cell receptor beta chains below, sequenced in a study of metastatic and nonmetastatic thyroid tumors. TCRdb reprocessed the PCR reads via MiXCR. The sample lists tens of thousands of clones, less than 30% occurring once. Treatment of any kind had been given to no patient before thyroid surgery. Sequences were obtained from blood. These receptors originate from a male donor with papillary thyroid cancer or a benign thyroid nodule (not recorded which). Some clones in this sample may be carry-over from other donors' samples.

On this clone itself: Relative to the germline gene, one junction end is altered; a read error may explain this. This chain joins TRBV4-3 and TRBJ2-2, with D perhaps matching TRBD2 (6 bases). Germline loops: CDR1 LGHNA, CDR2 YSLEER. The length of the CDR3 is 15 residues. The CDR3 spells CASRLSIADTWELFF. The CDR3 nucleotides are TGCGCCAGCCGCCTAAGCATAGCGGACACCTGGGAGCTGTTTTTT.

By frequency in the sample, this clone is medium-sized (0.01 to 0.1%). The chain employs TRBV6-1 and TRBJ1-5; D is ambiguous. V was pared by 5 bases and J by 5 bases, with 10 bases between. This CDR3 spans 13 amino acids. Per the germline V gene, CDR1 is MNHNS and CDR2 is SASEGT. The CDR3 here is CASSQESDQPQHF. DNA for the CDR3: TGTGCCAGCAGTCAAGAATCCGATCAGCCCCAGCATTTT.

This clone was observed at least ten times. This chain connects TRBV27 to TRBJ2-3, with 10 nucleotides matching TRBD2. Germline assignment: CDR1 MNHEY and CDR2 SMNVEV (reference sequence). There are 17 residues in the CDR3. Trimming took 5 bases from V and 4 from J; bases not matched to a gene: 12. For the CDR3, the DNA is TGTGCCAGCAGTGCAAAATCTAGCGGGAGTATCGCAGATACGCAGTATTTT. This translates into CASSAKSSGSIADTQYF.